Sequencing of this T cell receptor (beta chain) was carried out in a study of T cells in pancreatic ductal adenocarcinoma. Regarding the study as a whole: Blood had more productive templates and roughly 7.5-fold more unique clonotypes than tumor. Tumors hold more CD45RO+ effector T cells, which may bias toward lower diversity. Mean clonality was approximately 0.11 in tumors and around 0.068 in blood, not significantly different.

Profiling relied on immunoSEQ multiplex PCR, and the TCRdb table lists in-frame clones only, not all of them. The sample includes under 30,000 clones, approximately 94% of them seen just once. As concerns this clone: No antigen is known for it.

Surgery without prior neoadjuvant therapy was the treatment of the selected pancreatic ductal adenocarcinoma patients. Germline V gene data show CDR1 as SGDLS and CDR2 as YYNGEE. With 1 base removed from V and 0 bases from J, the gap between germline ends came to 4 bases. The CDR3 runs 13 residues. The sample was PBMCs. This TCR derives from a human donor with pancreatic ductal adenocarcinoma. The rearrangement joins TRBV9 to TRBJ1-1; D is unresolved. CDR3 nucleotide sequence: TGTGCCAGCAGCGTAAGTATGAACACTGAAGCTTTCTTT. Translation gives CASSVSMNTEAFF.